Listed below are T cell receptor beta chains from one sample, sequenced in a study of OX40 agonist ivuxolimab in advanced cancers. Clones were read by immunoSEQ multiplex PCR, and TCRdb kept only the in-frame ones, dropping some. The table lists tens of thousands of clones, 85% to 90% of them singletons, with 1.5% to 2% in the top ten. Sequences were derived from CD4+ or CD8+ T cells sorted from blood, sampled in a trial of the OX40 agonist ivuxolimab. These receptors all come from an adult with an advanced solid tumor such as melanoma, head and neck, liver or kidney cancer. Both conserved end residues are part of each CDR3. A D gene is named only where the DNA matches it firmly.

cdr3_length j_call d_call v_call cdr3_aa
16 TRBJ1-4 TRBD1 TRBV7-9 CASSTDRDRVKEKLFF
17 TRBJ2-7 TRBD2 TRBV2 CASSDPGLAGATYEQYF
15 TRBJ1-2 . TRBV19 CASSPKTGPNYGYTF
13 TRBJ1-1 . TRBV2 CASKAEGETEAFF
15 TRBJ2-2 TRBD1 TRBV9 CASRSGTELSGELFF
21 TRBJ2-1 . TRBV10-1 CASSYQGGRTREVSSYNEQFF
13 TRBJ2-2 . TRBV30 CAWSVPGTGELFF
14 TRBJ2-1 TRBD2 TRBV7-9 CASSRTSVTNEQFF
13 TRBJ2-2 . TRBV10-3 CATAGQLTGELFF
14 TRBJ1-1 TRBD1 TRBV19 CASSRQGWNTEAFF
12 TRBJ1-5 TRBD1 TRBV10-2 CASNSGDSPQHF
14 TRBJ2-5 . TRBV5-1 CASSVGPGGETQYF
12 TRBJ2-7 . TRBV28 CASSTSPYEQYF
15 TRBJ1-4 . TRBV19 CASRGQWGANEKLFF